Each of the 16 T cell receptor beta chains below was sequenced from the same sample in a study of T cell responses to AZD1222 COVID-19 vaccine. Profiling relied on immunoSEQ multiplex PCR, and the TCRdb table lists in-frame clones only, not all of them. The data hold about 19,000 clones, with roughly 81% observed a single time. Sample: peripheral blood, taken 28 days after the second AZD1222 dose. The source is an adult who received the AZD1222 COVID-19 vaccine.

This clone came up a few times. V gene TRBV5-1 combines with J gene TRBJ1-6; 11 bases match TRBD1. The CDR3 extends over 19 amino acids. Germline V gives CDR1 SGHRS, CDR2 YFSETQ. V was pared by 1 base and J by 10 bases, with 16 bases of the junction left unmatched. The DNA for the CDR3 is TGCGCCAGCAGCTTGTTCCCCTACAGCACAGGGACAGGGGGGTCACCCCTCCACTTT. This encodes CASSLFPYSTGTGGSPLHF.

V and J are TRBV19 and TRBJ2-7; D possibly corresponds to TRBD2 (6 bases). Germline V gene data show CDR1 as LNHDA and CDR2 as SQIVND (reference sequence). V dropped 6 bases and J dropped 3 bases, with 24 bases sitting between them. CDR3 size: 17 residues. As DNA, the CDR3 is TGTGCCAGTAGCCCAATCGGGAGCGGCCGCCTCGACTACGAGCAGTACTTC. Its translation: CASSPIGSGRLDYEQYF.

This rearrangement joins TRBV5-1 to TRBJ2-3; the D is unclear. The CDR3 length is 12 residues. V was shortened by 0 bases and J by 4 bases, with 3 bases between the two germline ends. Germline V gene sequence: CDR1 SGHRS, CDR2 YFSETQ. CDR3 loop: CASSLDADTQYF. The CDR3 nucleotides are TGCGCCAGCAGCTTGGACGCAGATACGCAGTATTTT. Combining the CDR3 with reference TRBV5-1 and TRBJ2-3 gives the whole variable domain KAGVTQTPRYLIKTRGQQVTLSCSPISGHRSVSWYQQTPGQGLQFLFEYFSETQRNKGNFPGRFSGRQFSNSRSEMNVSTLELGDSALYLCASSLDADTQYFGPGTRLTVL.

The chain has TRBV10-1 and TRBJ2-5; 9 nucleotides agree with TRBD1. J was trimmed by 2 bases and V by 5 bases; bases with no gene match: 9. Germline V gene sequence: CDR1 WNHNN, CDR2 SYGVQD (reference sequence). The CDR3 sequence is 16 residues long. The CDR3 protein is CASSSTGTGLQETQYF. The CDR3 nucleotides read TGCGCCAGCAGTTCGACCGGGACAGGGCTGCAAGAGACCCAGTACTTC.

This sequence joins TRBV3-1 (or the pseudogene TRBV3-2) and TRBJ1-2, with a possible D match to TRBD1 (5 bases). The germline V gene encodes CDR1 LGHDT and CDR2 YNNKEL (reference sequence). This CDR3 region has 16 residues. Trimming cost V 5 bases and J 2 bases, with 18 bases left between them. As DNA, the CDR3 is TGTGCCAGCAGCTACCCATCCGGGACTGGGAACTATGGCTACACCTTC. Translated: CASSYPSGTGNYGYTF.

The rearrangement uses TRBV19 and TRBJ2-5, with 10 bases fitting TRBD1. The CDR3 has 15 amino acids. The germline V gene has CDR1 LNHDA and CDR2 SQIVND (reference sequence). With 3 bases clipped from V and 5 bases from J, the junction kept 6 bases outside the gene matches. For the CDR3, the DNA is TGTGCCAGTAGTATTCCCGGACAGGGGGAGGAGACCCAGTACTTC. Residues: CASSIPGQGEETQYF.

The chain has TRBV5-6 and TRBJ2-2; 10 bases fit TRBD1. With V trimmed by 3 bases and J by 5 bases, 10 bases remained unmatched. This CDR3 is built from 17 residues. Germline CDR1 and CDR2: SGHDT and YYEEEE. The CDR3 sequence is CASSSAGTGAVTGELFF. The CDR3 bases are TGTGCCAGCAGCTCGGCGGGGACAGGGGCAGTAACCGGGGAGCTGTTTTTT.

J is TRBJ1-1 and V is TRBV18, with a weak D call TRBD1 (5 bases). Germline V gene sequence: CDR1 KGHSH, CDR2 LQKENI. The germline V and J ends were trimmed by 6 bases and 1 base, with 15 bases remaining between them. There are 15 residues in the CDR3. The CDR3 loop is CASSLYERGNTEAFF. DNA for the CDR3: TGTGCCAGCTCTCTCTATGAAAGGGGGAACACTGAAGCTTTCTTT.

CDR3 amino acids: CASSERGDTGELFF. The CDR3 DNA sequence: TGTGCCAGCAGCGAGCGGGGGGACACCGGGGAGCTGTTTTTT. The V call is TRBV7-3, the J call TRBJ2-2; 9 positions match TRBD2. The J segment lost 3 bases and the V segment lost 5 bases, leaving 1 base of the junction unmatched. The CDR3 length is 14 residues. The germline gives CDR1 SGHTA, CDR2 FQGTGA.

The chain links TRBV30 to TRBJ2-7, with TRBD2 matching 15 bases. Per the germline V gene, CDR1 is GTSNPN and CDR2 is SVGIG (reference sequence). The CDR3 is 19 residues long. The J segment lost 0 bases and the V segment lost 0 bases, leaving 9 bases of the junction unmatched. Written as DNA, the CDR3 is TGTGCCTGGAGTGTCCGACCGGGACTAGCGGGAGGAATCTCCTACGAGCAGTACTTC. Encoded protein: CAWSVRPGLAGGISYEQYF.

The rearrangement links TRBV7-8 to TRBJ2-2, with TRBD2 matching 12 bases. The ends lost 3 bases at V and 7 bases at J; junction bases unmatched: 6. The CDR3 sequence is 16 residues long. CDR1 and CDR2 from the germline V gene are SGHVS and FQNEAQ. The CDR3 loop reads CASSFGTSGLVGELFF. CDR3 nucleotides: TGTGCCAGCAGCTTCGGGACTAGCGGGCTTGTCGGGGAGCTGTTTTTT.

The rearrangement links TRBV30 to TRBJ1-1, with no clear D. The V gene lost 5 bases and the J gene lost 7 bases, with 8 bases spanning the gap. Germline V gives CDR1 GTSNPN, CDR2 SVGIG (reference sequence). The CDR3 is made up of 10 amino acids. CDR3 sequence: CAWGRVEAFF. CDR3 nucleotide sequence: TGTGCCTGGGGGAGAGTTGAAGCTTTCTTT.

CDR3: CASSFGLDGVEQYF. The CDR3 nucleotides are TGTGCCAGCAGCTTTGGGTTAGACGGAGTGGAGCAGTACTTC. The rearrangement links TRBV7-2 to TRBJ2-7; no definite D call. Germline CDR1 reads SGHTA; CDR2 reads FQGNSA. V lost 3 bases and J lost 7, with 16 bases in between. There are 14 residues in the CDR3.

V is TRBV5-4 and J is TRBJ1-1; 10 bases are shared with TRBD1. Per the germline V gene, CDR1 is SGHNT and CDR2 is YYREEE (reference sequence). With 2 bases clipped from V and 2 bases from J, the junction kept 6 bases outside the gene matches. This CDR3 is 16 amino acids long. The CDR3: CASSFFGQGGNTEAFF. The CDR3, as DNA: TGTGCCAGCAGCTTTTTCGGACAGGGGGGAAACACTGAAGCTTTCTTT.

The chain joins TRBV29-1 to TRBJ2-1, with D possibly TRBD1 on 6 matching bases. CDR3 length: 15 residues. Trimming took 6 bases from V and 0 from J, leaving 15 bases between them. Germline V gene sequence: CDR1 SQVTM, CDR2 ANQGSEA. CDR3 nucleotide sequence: TGCAGCGTGGGGGCTACCACGAGCTCCTACAATGAGCAGTTCTTC. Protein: CSVGATTSSYNEQFF.

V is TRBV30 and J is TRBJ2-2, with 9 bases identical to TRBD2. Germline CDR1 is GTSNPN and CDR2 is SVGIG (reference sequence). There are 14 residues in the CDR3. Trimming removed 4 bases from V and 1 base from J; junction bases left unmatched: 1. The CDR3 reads CAWIAGENTGELFF. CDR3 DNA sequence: TGTGCCTGGATAGCGGGAGAGAACACCGGGGAGCTGTTTTTT.